The 25 T cell receptor beta chains reported below all come from one sample, sequenced in a study of cytomegalovirus exposure and HLA in healthy donors. The PCR employed 60 Vbeta primers together with 13 Jbeta primers. The table came from immunoSEQ multiplex PCR; TCRdb's copy has only in-frame clones and leaves some out. The sample carries more than 80,000 clones, 60% to 80% recorded once. Source material: PBMCs. All receptors come from a man aged 40-55 years in good health and CMV-seronegative.

This chain connects TRBV5-1 to TRBJ2-2, with D possibly TRBD1 on 5 matching bases. There are 15 residues in the CDR3. V was clipped by 0 bases and J by 3 bases, with 9 bases between them. Germline CDR1 reads SGHRS; CDR2 reads YFSETQ. DNA for the CDR3: TGCGCCAGCAGCTTGGCAGGGTTAGACACCGGGGAGCTGTTTTTT. Protein product: CASSLAGLDTGELFF.

The chain links TRBV21-1 to TRBJ2-7; the table's TRBD1 call for D was not verified on the DNA. TRBV21-1 is shown as a pseudogene. The CDR3 has 14 amino acids. The CDR3 is CASSKEDRVYEQYF. For the CDR3, the DNA is TGTGCCAGCAGCAAAGAAGACAGGGTCTACGAGCAGTACTTC.

The gene calls are TRBV5-1 and TRBJ2-5; maybe TRBD2 (6 bases). Germline CDR1 and CDR2: SGHRS and YFSETQ. The CDR3 loop spans 14 amino acids. V lost 5 bases to trimming and J lost 0 bases, with 11 bases between them. This CDR3 is CASSSGENQETQYF. CDR3 in DNA: TGCGCCAGCAGTAGCGGAGAAAACCAAGAGACCCAGTACTTC.

This clone came up once. The CDR3 DNA is TGTGCCAGCAAAGGACAGGGGTACTCTGGGGCCAACGTCCTGACTTTC. As protein: CASKGQGYSGANVLTF. The chain joins TRBV9 to TRBJ2-6, with 9 bases matching TRBD1. CDR1 is SGDLS and CDR2 is YYNGEE in the germline V gene. V shed 6 bases, J shed 0 bases, and the junction held 4 bases outside the gene matches. CDR3 size: 16 residues.

J is TRBJ2-5 and V is TRBV29-1, with D unclear. The germline V gene has CDR1 SQVTM and CDR2 ANQGSEA. V was pared by 3 bases and J by 4 bases, with 15 bases between. The CDR3 has 14 amino acids. DNA of the CDR3: TGCAGCGTTGAGAGAGGCCAGAGTACAGAGACCCAGTACTTC. Its translation is CSVERGQSTETQYF.

The V gene is TRBV5-4, the J gene TRBJ2-2; TRBD1 matches at 11 bases. The V segment lost 7 bases and the J segment 4 bases; nucleotides outside the gene matches: 12. The CDR3 contains 17 residues. Per the germline V gene, CDR1 is SGHNT and CDR2 is YYREEE (reference sequence). This chain's CDR3 is CASSGQGVLMVTGELFF. The CDR3 bases are TGTGCCAGCTCGGGACAGGGGGTCCTGATGGTCACCGGGGAGCTGTTTTTT.

This chain links TRBV5-4 with TRBJ2-3; 13 bases line up with TRBD2. Germline CDR1 and CDR2: SGHNT and YYREEE (reference sequence). V gave up 1 base and J gave up 5 bases; unmatched junction bases: 1. The CDR3 runs 15 residues. CDR3 loop: CASSLRTSGGDTQYF. The CDR3 region has the DNA TGTGCCAGCAGCTTGAGGACTAGCGGGGGAGATACGCAGTATTTT.

This rearrangement joins TRBV7-9 to TRBJ2-7, with 7 bases identical to TRBD2. The CDR3 runs 14 residues. Germline V CDR1 and CDR2: SEHNR, FQNEAQ (reference sequence). Losses at the gene ends were 3 bases for V and 3 bases for J; bases not matched to a gene: 5. CDR3 bases: TGTGCCAGCAGCTTCGGGGAGGGGTACTACGAGCAGTACTTC. It encodes CASSFGEGYYEQYF.

The chain combines TRBV5-3 with TRBJ1-2; 7 nucleotides align to TRBD1. TRBV5-3 is filed as an ORF, its function uncertain. The V gene end was trimmed by 4 bases and the J gene end by 2 bases; junction bases not matched to a gene: 5. This CDR3 is 14 amino acids long. The CDR3 reads CARSRTGANYGYTF. As DNA, the CDR3 is TGTGCCAGAAGCAGGACAGGCGCGAACTATGGCTACACCTTC.

The sample holds a few counts of this clone. In nucleotides, the CDR3 is TGTGCCACCAGCTTCCTCAGGGGGCAATCTGGAAACACCATATATTTT. This gives the protein CATSFLRGQSGNTIYF. The chain couples TRBV15 to TRBJ1-3; 8 bases map to TRBD1. Per the germline V gene, CDR1 is LNHNV and CDR2 is YYDKDF (reference sequence). V was clipped by 5 bases and J by 1 base; unmatched bases: 7. The CDR3 sequence is 16 residues long.

This chain uses TRBV6-1 with TRBJ2-5; TRBD1 might be the D (6 bases). The last part of the DNA fits TRBJ2-7 better; the J call may be wrong. CDR1 and CDR2 from the germline V gene are MNHNS and SASEGT. This CDR3 spans 13 amino acids. The DNA for the CDR3 is TGTGCCAGTACGACTACAGGGTCCTACGAGCAGTACTTC. This gives the protein CASTTTGSYEQYF.

This chain links TRBV7-2 with TRBJ1-3, with D perhaps TRBD1 (5 bases). V lost 4 bases and J lost 0, with 10 bases in between. The CDR3 is 15 amino acids. The germline V gene encodes CDR1 SGHTA and CDR2 FQGNSA. The DNA for the CDR3 is TGTGCCAGCAGCTCCCAGACAGTCTCTGGAAACACCATATATTTT. As protein: CASSSQTVSGNTIYF.

V gene TRBV5-5 combines with J gene TRBJ1-5, with D hard to call. The germline gives CDR1 SGHKS, CDR2 YYEKEE (reference sequence). Between the trimmed V and J ends, which lost 0 bases and 6 bases, there was a span of 10 bases. The CDR3 has 14 amino acids. The CDR3 region is CASSLGREGQPQHF. CDR3 nucleotides: TGTGCCAGCAGCTTGGGTAGGGAGGGTCAGCCCCAGCATTTT.

V is TRBV4-1 and J is TRBJ2-1; 12 bases are a match to TRBD1. This CDR3 contains 16 residues. V lost 2 bases, J lost 10 bases, and 9 bases stayed unmatched. The germline gives CDR1 MGHRA, CDR2 YSYEKL. The CDR3 DNA is TGCGCCAGCAGCCAAAAACCCGGGACAGGGGGCGAAGAGCAGTTCTTC. This translates into CASSQKPGTGGEEQFF.

The chain joins TRBV28 to TRBJ2-3; 9 nucleotides align to TRBD1. The CDR3 spans 14 residues. Looked up from germline, CDR1 is MDHEN and CDR2 is SYDVKM. With 6 bases clipped from V and 4 bases from J, the junction kept 5 bases outside the gene matches. CDR3 coding DNA: TGTGCCAGCAGGCGTACAGGGGGCTCAGATACGCAGTATTTT. As protein: CASRRTGGSDTQYF. Variable domain in full (rest from reference TRBV28 and TRBJ2-3): DVKVTQSSRYLVKRTGEKVFLECVQDMDHENMFWYRQDPGLGLRLIYFSYDVKMKEKGDIPEGYSVSREKKERFSLILESASTNQTSMYLCASRRTGGSDTQYFGPGTRLTVL.

The chain joins TRBV2 to TRBJ1-3; D uncertain. The V end was cut by 2 bases, the J end by 2 bases, with 7 bases between. CDR1 and CDR2 from the germline V gene are SNHLY and FYNNEI. The CDR3 has 14 residues. The DNA for the CDR3 is TGTGCCAGCAGTGAATCTATTCCTGGAAACACCATATATTTT. It translates to CASSESIPGNTIYF.

The chain links TRBV14 to TRBJ2-2, with TRBD1 as a possible D gene (6 bases). The germline V gene has CDR1 SGHDN and CDR2 FVKESK. The V end was cut by 3 bases, the J end by 3 bases, with 8 bases between. The CDR3 length is 14 residues. The CDR3 DNA reads as TGTGCCAGCAGCCACAGGGGTTACACCGGGGAGCTGTTTTTT. The encoded protein is CASSHRGYTGELFF.

This chain joins TRBV6-5 and TRBJ2-1; maybe TRBD2 (5 bases). Trimming pared 2 bases from V and 8 bases from J, leaving 7 bases between. This CDR3 has 12 amino acids. The V gene's germline CDR1 is MNHEY and CDR2 SVGAGI. This CDR3 is CASSYGSHEQFF. The CDR3 DNA reads TGTGCCAGCAGTTACGGGAGCCATGAGCAGTTCTTC.

V gene TRBV5-5 combines with J gene TRBJ1-5; 11 bases map to TRBD1. The CDR3 covers 15 residues. V gave up 4 bases and J gave up 7 bases; unmatched junction bases: 7. Germline-derived CDR1 and CDR2 are SGHKS and YYEKEE (reference sequence). The DNA of the CDR3 is TGTGCCAGCAGCCCCGGACAGGGGGCTTGGCAGCCCCAGCATTTT. It is translated as CASSPGQGAWQPQHF.

This clone was recorded only once. This chain uses TRBV6-1 with TRBJ2-1, with TRBD2 matching 8 bases. The CDR3 spans 15 residues. Germline lookup yields CDR1 MNHNS and CDR2 SASEGT. Trimming at V came to 2 bases and at J to 3 bases, leaving 3 bases not matched to a gene. This chain's CDR3 is CASSERGGHYNEQFF. As DNA, the CDR3 is TGTGCCAGCAGTGAACGGGGGGGGCACTACAATGAGCAGTTCTTC.

This clone was picked up a small number of times. The chain combines TRBV7-9 with TRBJ1-1; a weak D match, TRBD1 (5 bases). Germline CDR1 and CDR2: SEHNR and FQNEAQ (reference sequence). The CDR3 runs 12 residues. V gave up 4 bases and J gave up 6 bases, with 9 bases separating them. CDR3: CASSYPQAEAFF. The DNA of the CDR3 is TGTGCCAGCAGCTACCCACAGGCTGAAGCTTTCTTT.

The gene calls are TRBV7-2 and TRBJ1-3; no reliable D call. This CDR3 contains 15 residues. The V gene's germline CDR1 is SGHTA and CDR2 FQGNSA. Trimming removed 3 bases at V and 0 bases at J, with 9 bases between. The CDR3 region is CASSFSGSSGNTIYF. CDR3 nucleotides: TGTGCCAGCAGCTTTTCGGGGAGCTCTGGAAACACCATATATTTT. The whole variable domain, remainder taken from reference TRBV7-2 and TRBJ1-3, is GAGVSQSPSNKVTEKGKDVELRCDPISGHTALYWYRQSLGQGLEFLIYFQGNSAPDKSGLPSDRFSAERTGGSVSTLTIQRTQQEDSAVYLCASSFSGSSGNTIYFGEGSWLTVV.

J is TRBJ2-1 and V is TRBV9, with 9 bases lining up with TRBD2. The CDR3 contains 17 residues. Germline trimming cut 4 bases from V and 5 bases from J; bases unmatched to any gene: 13. Germline CDR1 and CDR2: SGDLS and YYNGEE. This CDR3 reads CASSPRTSATPHNEQFF. Here the CDR3 DNA reads TGTGCCAGCAGCCCCCGGACTAGCGCCACTCCCCACAATGAGCAGTTCTTC.

The V gene is TRBV29-1, the J gene TRBJ1-1; possible D gene TRBD1, 6 bases. The CDR3 covers 15 residues. The germline V gene has CDR1 SQVTM and CDR2 ANQGSEA. The ends were cut back, 4 bases at V and 3 bases at J, with 18 bases in the middle. CDR3 in DNA: TGCAGCGTTGCTTTAGTCCAGGGGTTCCACACTGAAGCTTTCTTT. It translates to CSVALVQGFHTEAFF.

This clone has only one observation. The rearrangement uses TRBV6-5 and TRBJ1-6; D is perhaps TRBD1 (6 bases). The CDR3 loop spans 13 amino acids. Per the germline V gene, CDR1 is MNHEY and CDR2 is SVGAGI. V was pared by 6 bases and J by 7 bases, with 10 bases between. Written as DNA, the CDR3 is TGTGCCAGCAGCGGACAGACGAATTCACCCCTCCACTTT. Amino acids: CASSGQTNSPLHF.